Listed below are T cell receptor beta chains from one sample, sequenced in a study of T-cell memory formation after mild COVID-19. TCRdb called the 5' RACE reads again in MiXCR, with one record for every CDR3 protein. The sample carries about 400,000 distinct CDR3 sequences, about 25% recorded once. The sample comprised PBMCs or a T cell subset sorted from them (not recorded which). The receptors shown here come from an adult woman who had mild COVID-19 (a few samples of this study predate the infection). Cell type and time point are not known. CDR3s include the opening cysteine and the closing phenylalanine or tryptophan. The D gene is left open where the match is weak. Only some rows state a clone size, as once, few, many or a class for expanded clones.

V gene	D gene	J gene	clone size	CDR3 DNA	CDR3 protein
TRBV28	TRBD2	TRBJ2-3	few	TGTGCCAGCGTCTTAGCGGGTAGCACAGATACGCAGTATTTT	CASVLAGSTDTQYF
TRBV6-5	TRBD2	TRBJ2-5	.	TGTGCCAGCAGTTACTCGGCGGGACTAGCGGGGGTCCAAGAGACCCAGTACTTC	CASSYSAGLAGVQETQYF
TRBV5-1	.	TRBJ2-7	.	TGCGCCAGCAGTTTAAGCGGTAACCTCTACGAGCAGTACTTC	CASSLSGNLYEQYF
TRBV29-1	.	TRBJ2-3	once	TGCAGCGTCGACCCAGGGTACAGCACAGATACGCAGTATTTT	CSVDPGYSTDTQYF
TRBV7-6	.	TRBJ2-2	.	TGTGCCAGCAGCTTAAAAGGCGTTAGCGCGGACACCGGGGAGCTGTTTTTT	CASSLKGVSADTGELFF
TRBV13	.	TRBJ1-1	.	TGTGCCAGCAGCGCCAAATCGGGCTACACTGAAGCTTTCTTT	CASSAKSGYTEAFF
TRBV5-1	.	TRBJ2-3	.	TGCGCCAGCAGCTTGGAGGGGACCCTCACAGATACGCAGTATTTT	CASSLEGTLTDTQYF
TRBV20-1	TRBD1	TRBJ2-3	.	TGCAGTGCTAGAGATCTAGGGGGCCAGTCGGTTACGCAGTATTTT	CSARDLGGQSVTQYF
TRBV11-2	.	TRBJ2-5	.	TGTGCCAGCAGCTTAGATCCAGCCTGGGAGACCCAGTACTTC	CASSLDPAWETQYF
TRBV12-3/TRBV12-4	.	TRBJ1-2	.	TGTGCCAGCACGGGAAGGGCGACAGGTGGCTACACCTTC	CASTGRATGGYTF
TRBV27	TRBD1	TRBJ1-6	.	TGTGCCAGCAGGTCTCGACAGGGAGTTAAGTCACCCCTCCACTTT	CASRSRQGVKSPLHF
TRBV12-3/TRBV12-4	TRBD2	TRBJ2-7	.	TGTGCCAGCAGTTTACGACTAGCGGGGGCCTTCGGGCAGTACTTC	CASSLRLAGAFGQYF
TRBV5-1	.	TRBJ1-1	.	TGCGCCAGCAGCTTGGCTGAGAGTGGCACTGAAGCTTTCTTT	CASSLAESGTEAFF
TRBV7-2	.	TRBJ2-3	.	TGTGCCAGCAGCTTACAAGCAGATACGCAGTATTTT	CASSLQADTQYF
TRBV6-5	TRBD2	TRBJ2-4	.	TGTGCCAGCAGTTACGGAGGGACTAGCGGGAGCATTCAGTACTTC	CASSYGGTSGSIQYF
TRBV30	TRBD1	TRBJ1-1	.	TGTGCCTGGAGTCGACAGGGGATGAACACTGAAGCTTTCTTT	CAWSRQGMNTEAFF
TRBV11-2	.	TRBJ2-7	once	TGTGCCAGCACCCCCTCGTGGGTTCCAGCCGAGCAGTACTTC	CASTPSWVPAEQYF
TRBV9	TRBD2	TRBJ2-3	many	TGTGCCAGCAGCGTGGGACTAGCGGGCGCCACAGATACGCAGTATTTT	CASSVGLAGATDTQYF
TRBV11-2	.	TRBJ2-3	.	TGTGCCAGCAGCTTGACGGAGATAAGCACAGATACGCAGTATTTT	CASSLTEISTDTQYF
TRBV5-1	TRBD2	TRBJ2-1	few	TGCGCCAGCAGCTTGTGGCTAGCGGGGGGCAATGAGCAGTTCTTC	CASSLWLAGGNEQFF
TRBV7-3	TRBD2	TRBJ2-5	few	TGTGCCAGCAGCTTATGGGGACTAGCGGGAGAGACCCAGTACTTC	CASSLWGLAGETQYF
TRBV6-1	.	TRBJ1-1	once	TGTGCCAGCAGTGAACTCGACCGGGGGATAACTGAAGCTTTCTTT	CASSELDRGITEAFF
TRBV5-1	.	TRBJ2-3	few	TGCGCCAGCAGATGGGTTCAGGGCACAGATACGCAGTATTTT	CASRWVQGTDTQYF
TRBV24-1	TRBD2	TRBJ2-7	few	TGTGCCACCAGTGACCCCGGGGCTAGCGGGAATTCCTACGAGCAGTACTTC	CATSDPGASGNSYEQYF
TRBV20-1	.	TRBJ2-5	.	TGCAGTGCTAGAGCTAGCTGGGAGGAGACCCAGTACTTC	CSARASWEETQYF
TRBV5-4	.	TRBJ2-3	few	TGTGCCAGCAGCTTGGACTTGTCGCGGAGACGCACAGATACGCAGTATTTT	CASSLDLSRRRTDTQYF
TRBV15	.	TRBJ2-4	.	TGTGCCACCAGCACCGGGACAGCCAAAAACATTCAGTACTTC	CATSTGTAKNIQYF
TRBV29-1	.	TRBJ2-7	.	TGCAGCGTTGAAGAGGGCAGCTCCTACGAGCAGTACTTC	CSVEEGSSYEQYF
TRBV4-3	.	TRBJ2-2	few	TGCGCCAGCAGCCAAGATCCGGCAGCCGGGGAGCTGTTTTTT	CASSQDPAAGELFF
TRBV18	.	TRBJ2-1	few	TGTGCCAGCTCACGTAGTAACGGTGAGCAGTTCTTC	CASSRSNGEQFF